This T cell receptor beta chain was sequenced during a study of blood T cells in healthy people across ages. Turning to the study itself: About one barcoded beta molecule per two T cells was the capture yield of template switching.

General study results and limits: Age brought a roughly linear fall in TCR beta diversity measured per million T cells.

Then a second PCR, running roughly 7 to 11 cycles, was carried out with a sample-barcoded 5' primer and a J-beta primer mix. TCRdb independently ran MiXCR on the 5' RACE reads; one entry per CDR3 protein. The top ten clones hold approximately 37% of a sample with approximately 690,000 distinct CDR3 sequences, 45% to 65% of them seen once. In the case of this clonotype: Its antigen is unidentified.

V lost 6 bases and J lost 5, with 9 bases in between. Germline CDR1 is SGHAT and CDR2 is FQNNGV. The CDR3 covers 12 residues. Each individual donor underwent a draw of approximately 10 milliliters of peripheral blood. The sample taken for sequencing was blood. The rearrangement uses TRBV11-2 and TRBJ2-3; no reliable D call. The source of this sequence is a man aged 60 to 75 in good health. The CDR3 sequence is CASSTSGDTQYF. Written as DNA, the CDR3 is TGTGCCAGCAGTACCTCAGGAGATACGCAGTATTTT.